This T cell receptor (beta chain) was documented in a study of Ad26.COV2.S vaccination and SARS-CoV-2 variants. J gave up 4 bases and V 1 base, and 12 bases lay outside the gene matches. This CDR3 spans 18 amino acids. CDR1 and CDR2 (germline): LGHNA, YSLEER. Profiling relied on immunoSEQ multiplex PCR, and the TCRdb table lists in-frame clones only, not all of them. This table holds more than 300,000 clones, roughly 90% found once. Described treatment: 19 received Ad26.COV2.S at low or high dose, single or two shots; about 5 received placebo; per-sample allocation not given. Sampling happened 63 days after the first vaccine or placebo injection.

This chain joins TRBV4-3 and TRBJ1-4; TRBD1 aligns across 7 bases. The sequence came from a person between 18 and 65 years old who received the Ad26.COV2.S COVID-19 vaccine or a placebo. Material: peripheral blood, obtained in a trial of Ad26.COV2.S vaccine versus placebo. This chain's CDR3 is CASSQGQERDSYNEKLFF. In DNA, the CDR3 is TGCGCCAGCAGCCAAGGTCAAGAACGGGACAGCTATAATGAAAAACTGTTTTTT.